This TCR beta chain originates from a study of identical twins. Germline V gene sequence: CDR1 SEHNR, CDR2 FQNEAQ (reference sequence). Trimming at V came to 0 bases and at J to 6 bases, leaving 7 bases not matched to a gene. This CDR3 is 15 amino acids long. TCRdb re-derived calls from the 5' RACE reads in MiXCR, one entry per CDR3 protein. The top ten hold around 12% of the sample, which has under 450,000 distinct CDR3 sequences, around 18% seen once. The clonotype comes from a man in his fifties in good health. Sequencing used naive T cells sorted from blood. The V gene is TRBV7-9, the J gene TRBJ2-7, with 8 bases aligning to TRBD2. CDR3 in amino acids: CASSLAGTRVGEQYF. The CDR3 region has the DNA TGTGCCAGCAGCTTAGCCGGGACTAGGGTTGGCGAGCAGTACTTC.